This passage covers 3 T cell receptor beta chains from one sample sequenced in a study of graft-versus-host responses after intestinal transplantation. The data were produced by immunoSEQ multiplex PCR, yet TCRdb's version contains in-frame clones alone and is incomplete. Of about 40,000 clones in the sample, around nine tenths were seen once. Specimen: PBMCs, collected roughly 270 days after transplant. The receptor set was obtained from a human patient who received an intestinal transplant, so some T cells may come from the graft donor.

The chain has TRBV19 and TRBJ2-2, with no clear D. Germline CDR1 LNHDA, CDR2 SQIVND (reference sequence). This CDR3 has 15 residues. V lost 3 bases and J lost 1, with 9 bases in between. CDR3 bases: TGTGCCAGTAGTATCGCTCTAGGGAACACCGGGGAGCTGTTTTTT. Translation gives CASSIALGNTGELFF.

The chain uses TRBV5-4 and TRBJ2-5, with 10 bases aligning to TRBD2. The germline CDR1 and CDR2 sequences are SGHNT and YYREEE (reference sequence). Unmatched junction bases numbered 7, after V lost 3 bases and J lost 2 bases. The CDR3 has 16 amino acids. This CDR3 is CASSSLTSGSQETQYF. The CDR3 DNA sequence: TGTGCCAGCAGCTCGCTGACTAGCGGGTCGCAAGAGACCCAGTACTTC.

This chain connects TRBV10-2 to TRBJ2-7, with TRBD2 matching over 7 bases. Germline V gene sequence: CDR1 WSHSY, CDR2 SAAADI. The CDR3 length is 14 residues. V shed 2 bases and J 0 bases; nucleotides not matched to a gene: 1. CDR3 protein: CASSEGGSSYEQYF. CDR3 sequence (DNA): TGCGCCAGCAGTGAGGGCGGGAGCTCCTACGAGCAGTACTTC.